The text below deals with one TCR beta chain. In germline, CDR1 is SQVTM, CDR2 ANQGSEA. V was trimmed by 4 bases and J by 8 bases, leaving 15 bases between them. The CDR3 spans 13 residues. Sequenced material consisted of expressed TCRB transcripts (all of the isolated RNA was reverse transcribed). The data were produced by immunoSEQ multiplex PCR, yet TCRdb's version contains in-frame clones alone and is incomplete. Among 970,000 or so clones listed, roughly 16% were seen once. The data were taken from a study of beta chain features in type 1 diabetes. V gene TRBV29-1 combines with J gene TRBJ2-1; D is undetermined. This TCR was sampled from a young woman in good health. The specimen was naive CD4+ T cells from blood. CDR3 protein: CSVVRTSPDEQFF. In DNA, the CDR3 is TGCAGCGTTGTACGAACAAGCCCCGATGAGCAGTTCTTC.